The clone carrying this TCR beta chain was counted once. TCRdb keeps only in-frame clones here, not all; method: immunoSEQ multiplex PCR. The sample consists of tens of thousands of clones, roughly 89% of them appearing once. Stated time point: pretreatment peripheral blood. Locally advanced or metastatic urothelial carcinoma affected the patients. The data belong to a study of PD-L1 blockade in urothelial cancer. Study information: Patients' prior chemotherapy regimens numbered 0 to 3. Per blood sample, T cells had a median of around 140,000. Analysis of blood occurred 3 weeks (second dose) and 6 weeks after treatment start.

V shed 1 base and J 7 bases; nucleotides not matched to a gene: 1. Germline V gives CDR1 KGHSH, CDR2 LQKENI. The CDR3 contains 13 residues. The V call is TRBV18, the J call TRBJ2-1, with TRBD2 matching over 7 bases. The input for sequencing was PBMCs, taken around atezolizumab (anti-PD-L1) treatment. This receptor was obtained from a man between 60 and 70 years old with urothelial cancer. DNA for the CDR3: TGTGCCAGCTCACCACTGCGGGAGAATGAGCAGTTCTTC. This translates into CASSPLRENEQFF.